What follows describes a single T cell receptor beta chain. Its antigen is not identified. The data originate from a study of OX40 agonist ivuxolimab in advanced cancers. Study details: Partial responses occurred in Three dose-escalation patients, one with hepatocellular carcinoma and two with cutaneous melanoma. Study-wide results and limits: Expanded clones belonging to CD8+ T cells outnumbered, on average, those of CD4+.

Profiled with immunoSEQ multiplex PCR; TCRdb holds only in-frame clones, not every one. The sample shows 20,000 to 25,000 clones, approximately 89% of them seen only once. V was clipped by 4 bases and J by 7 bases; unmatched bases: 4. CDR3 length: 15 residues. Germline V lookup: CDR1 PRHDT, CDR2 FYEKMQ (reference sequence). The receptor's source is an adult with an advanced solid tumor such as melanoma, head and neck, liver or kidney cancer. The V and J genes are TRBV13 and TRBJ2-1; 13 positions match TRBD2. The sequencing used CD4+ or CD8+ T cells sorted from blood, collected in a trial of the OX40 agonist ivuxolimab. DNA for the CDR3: TGTGCCAGCAGCTCACTAGCGGGGGGGCGGAATGAGCAGTTCTTC. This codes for CASSSLAGGRNEQFF.